This TCR beta chain was observed in a study of T-cell memory formation after mild COVID-19. Study as a whole: The two donors had largely donor-specific TCR clusters.

The CDR3 contains 14 residues. V shed 7 bases and J 4 bases; nucleotides not matched to a gene: 6. TCRdb fed the 5' RACE reads into MiXCR, producing one record per CDR3 protein. Of about 200,000 distinct CDR3 sequences listed, approximately 10% are singletons. This clonotype has just a few counts. The clonotype originates from a young man who had mild COVID-19 (a few samples of this study predate the infection). Cell type and time point are not known. The chain carries TRBV12-3 or TRBV12-4 and TRBJ1-4; 7 nucleotides line up with TRBD1. Sequenced material: PBMCs or a T cell subset sorted from them (not recorded which). The CDR3 region is CASKRDSYNEKLFF. CDR3 bases: TGTGCCAGCAAACGGGACAGTTATAATGAAAAACTGTTTTTT.